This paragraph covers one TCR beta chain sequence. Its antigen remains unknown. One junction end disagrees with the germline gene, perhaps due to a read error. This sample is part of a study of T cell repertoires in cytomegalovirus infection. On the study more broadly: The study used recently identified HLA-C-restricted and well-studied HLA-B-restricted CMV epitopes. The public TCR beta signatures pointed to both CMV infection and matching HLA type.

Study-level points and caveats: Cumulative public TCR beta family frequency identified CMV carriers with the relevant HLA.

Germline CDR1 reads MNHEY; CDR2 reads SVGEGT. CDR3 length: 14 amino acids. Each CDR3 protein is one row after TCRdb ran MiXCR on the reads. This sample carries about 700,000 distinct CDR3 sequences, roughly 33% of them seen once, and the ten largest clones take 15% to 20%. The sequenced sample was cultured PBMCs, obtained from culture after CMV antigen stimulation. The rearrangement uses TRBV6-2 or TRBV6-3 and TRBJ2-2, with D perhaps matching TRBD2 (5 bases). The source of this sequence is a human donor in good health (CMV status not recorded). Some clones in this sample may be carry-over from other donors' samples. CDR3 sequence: CASSLPWHTGELVF. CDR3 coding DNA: TGTGCCAGCAGCCTACCGTGGCACACCGGGGAGCTGGTTTTT.